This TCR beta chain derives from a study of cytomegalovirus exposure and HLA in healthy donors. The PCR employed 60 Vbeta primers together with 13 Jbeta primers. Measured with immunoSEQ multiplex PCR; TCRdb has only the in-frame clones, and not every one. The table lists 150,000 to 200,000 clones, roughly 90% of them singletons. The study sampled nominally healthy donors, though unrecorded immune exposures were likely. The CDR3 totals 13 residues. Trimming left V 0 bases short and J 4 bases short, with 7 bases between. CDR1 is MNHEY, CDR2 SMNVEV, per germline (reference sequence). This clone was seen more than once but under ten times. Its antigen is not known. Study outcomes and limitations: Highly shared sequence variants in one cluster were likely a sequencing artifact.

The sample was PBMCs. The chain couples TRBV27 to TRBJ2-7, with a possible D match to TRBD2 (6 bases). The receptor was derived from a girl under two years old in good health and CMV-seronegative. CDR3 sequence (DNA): TGTGCCAGCAGTTTATCGAGCGGGTACGAGCAGTACTTC. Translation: CASSLSSGYEQYF.